These 2 T cell receptor beta chains were sequenced from one sample in a study of beta chain features in type 1 diabetes. The study reverse transcribed the entire isolated RNA, so it sequenced expressed TCRB transcripts. The repertoire was sequenced with immunoSEQ multiplex PCR; TCRdb's copy has only in-frame clones and lacks some. Of about 140,000 clones listed, less than 10% were seen once; the top ten hold almost 0.65%. The sample was central memory CD4+ T cells from blood. These receptors originate from a woman between 40 and 55 years old in good health.

The V gene is TRBV2, the J gene TRBJ2-1; D remains unclear. The CDR3 contains 16 residues. The ends were cut back, 6 bases at V and 0 bases at J, with 15 bases in the middle. Germline V CDR1 and CDR2: SNHLY, FYNNEI. The CDR3 DNA follows: TGTGCCAGCAGGACGGGTATAGCCGGCTCCTACAATGAGCAGTTCTTC. Amino acid sequence: CASRTGIAGSYNEQFF.

This clone was counted only a few times. The chain is built from TRBV6-5 and TRBJ1-6; 7 positions agree with TRBD1. CDR3 length equals 16 residues. Germline values: CDR1 MNHEY, CDR2 SVGAGI. With 4 bases clipped from V and 7 bases from J, the junction kept 10 bases outside the gene matches. The chain's CDR3 is CASSSTPGQLNSPLHF. CDR3 sequence (DNA): TGTGCCAGCAGTTCTACCCCGGGACAGCTAAATTCACCCCTCCACTTT.